Listed below are T cell receptor beta chains from one sample, sequenced in a study of T-cell memory formation after mild COVID-19. TCRdb re-called the 5' RACE reads with MiXCR, one entry per CDR3 protein. The table has about half a million distinct CDR3 sequences, 15% to 20% seen once. Sample: PBMCs or a T cell subset sorted from them (not recorded which). These receptors all stem from an adult woman who had mild COVID-19 (a few samples of this study predate the infection). Cell type and time point are not known. CDR3s include the opening cysteine and the closing phenylalanine or tryptophan. The order of the fields is J gene, clone size, V gene, CDR3 protein. Clone size is stated in some rows and not others, as once, few, many or a class when expanded.

TRBJ2-7	NA	TRBV7-9	CASSPGTGGIGSSYEQYF
TRBJ2-6	few	TRBV11-3	CASSRLTGANVLTF
TRBJ2-7	few	TRBV12-3/TRBV12-4	CASSLDSLSYEQYF
TRBJ1-2	NA	TRBV2	CASRGGAGVGDYGYTF
TRBJ2-5	few	TRBV2	CASSERGLAGAPGETQYF
TRBJ2-2	few	TRBV7-6	CASSLGGRRNTGELFF
TRBJ1-1	few	TRBV2	CASSDDGRNTEAFF
TRBJ2-4	few	TRBV5-1	CASSLRQGVVKNIQYF
TRBJ1-5	NA	TRBV20-1	CSVPAGGAGNQPQHF
TRBJ1-3	NA	TRBV15	CATSRDYRGSGNTIYF
TRBJ2-5	NA	TRBV7-9	CASSLGASSGSRQETQYF
TRBJ2-1	few	TRBV5-1	CASSTGSSTGNEQFF
TRBJ2-1	few	TRBV6-5	CASSYLQGGNEQFF
TRBJ2-7	NA	TRBV12-3/TRBV12-4	CASSLAFRPPYEQYF
TRBJ2-1	many	TRBV7-3	CASSLNLPGPKPYNEQFF
TRBJ2-7	few	TRBV4-1	CASSQGSGSYEQYF
TRBJ1-4	NA	TRBV7-8	CASSLSGEEEKLFF
TRBJ2-1	NA	TRBV7-9	CASSLAEWAGNEQFF
TRBJ1-2	NA	TRBV24-1	CATSDHGVSGYTF
TRBJ2-7	few	TRBV21-1	CATIMSSGSFGSYEQYF
TRBJ2-3	NA	TRBV20-1	CSATGTGRTDTQYF
TRBJ2-5	NA	TRBV4-1	CASSHLSGGGETQYF
TRBJ2-1	few	TRBV3-1	CASSHSGVSYNEQFF
TRBJ1-3	NA	TRBV4-2	CASSQESGRGNTIYF
TRBJ2-7	NA	TRBV20-1	CSASPRQGAKEQYF
TRBJ2-1	NA	TRBV7-9	CASSLSRLAGGEIKQFF
TRBJ2-6	few	TRBV5-1	CASSFTGNSGANVLTF
TRBJ2-4	NA	TRBV18	CASSPGIAKNIQYF
TRBJ2-7	few	TRBV9	CASSRRGDRSSYEQYF
TRBJ2-7	NA	TRBV7-9	CASSTTRMGIEQYF
TRBJ2-3	NA	TRBV4-1	CASSQLDRGGTDTQYF
TRBJ2-1	few	TRBV5-1	CASSPALDYNEQFF
TRBJ2-3	NA	TRBV7-3	CASSSDPRTGLYF
TRBJ2-7	NA	TRBV7-9	CASSRRDRLYEQYF
TRBJ2-2	NA	TRBV2	CASKEGTGVPKGPPGELFF
TRBJ2-1	NA	TRBV12-3/TRBV12-4	CASSLFRTSGGDEQFF
TRBJ1-2	NA	TRBV12-3/TRBV12-4	CASSWRTGKVDYGYTF
TRBJ2-2	few	TRBV6-4	CASSEQGSTGELFF
TRBJ2-5	few	TRBV4-3	CASSPTYSGGLGETQYF
TRBJ1-2	NA	TRBV12-3/TRBV12-4	CASSLPDSPTGYTF
TRBJ2-1	few	TRBV24-1	CATSVHSGNGNEQFF
TRBJ2-7	NA	TRBV2	CASRKETGYEQYF
TRBJ2-7	NA	TRBV3-1	CASSQGVWTASYEQYF
TRBJ2-1	NA	TRBV3-1	CASSQGQGASNEQFF
TRBJ2-7	once	TRBV5-5	CASSEGLAVQYEQYF
TRBJ1-5	NA	TRBV4-1	CASSQSGYSGNQPQHF